Listed below are T cell receptor beta chains from one sample, sequenced in a study of blood T cell repertoires in COVID-19. Measured with immunoSEQ multiplex PCR; TCRdb has only the in-frame clones, and not every one. The repertoire consists of some 160,000 clones, with around 81% occurring once and the leading ten covering approximately 11%. Sample: peripheral blood. The receptors derive from a man aged 65-85 years with active or convalescent COVID-19. CDR3s include the opening cysteine and the closing phenylalanine or tryptophan. The D gene is left open where the match is weak. Only some rows state a clone size, as once, few, many or a class for expanded clones.

D gene | J gene | clone size | V gene | CDR3 DNA | CDR3 protein
TRBD1 | TRBJ2-5 | . | TRBV2 | TGTGCCAGCAGTGTAGACAGGGGGGGCGTAGAGACCCAGTACTTC | CASSVDRGGVETQYF
. | TRBJ2-1 | . | TRBV4-1 | TGCGCCAGCAGCCGAGAGAGCTCCTACAATGAGCAGTTCTTC | CASSRESSYNEQFF
TRBD1 | TRBJ2-7 | . | TRBV5-1 | TGCGCCAGCAGCTCAGGGGGCGGGGACAGCTCCTACGAGCAGTACTTC | CASSSGGGDSSYEQYF
. | TRBJ2-7 | . | TRBV7-2 | TGTGCCAGCAGCCAACAGGGCTACGAGCAGTACTTC | CASSQQGYEQYF
. | TRBJ2-7 | . | TRBV9 | TGTGCCAGCAGCGCGACTGCCGGCTACGAGCAGTACTTC | CASSATAGYEQYF
TRBD1 | TRBJ2-7 | once | TRBV14 | TGTGCCAGCAGCCCCCGGGACAGCTACGAGCAGTACTTC | CASSPRDSYEQYF
TRBD1 | TRBJ2-7 | . | TRBV6-5 | TGTGCCAGCAGTTCGCGACAGGGGCCCTCCTACGAGCAGTACTTC | CASSSRQGPSYEQYF
. | TRBJ2-7 | . | TRBV7-8 | TGTGCCAGCAGCTACCACAGGGACAACTACGAGCAGTACTTC | CASSYHRDNYEQYF
TRBD2 | TRBJ2-3 | . | TRBV7-9 | TGTGCCAGCGGATTGGGGGCTAGCGGGAAAACAGATACGCAGTATTTT | CASGLGASGKTDTQYF
. | TRBJ1-3 | once | TRBV19 | TGTGCCAGTAGTATAGGAGACAGACGCTCTGGAAACACCATATATTTT | CASSIGDRRSGNTIYF
. | TRBJ1-3 | . | TRBV9 | TGTGCCGGATCGACAGGCCCAGAAGGAAACACCATATATTTT | CAGSTGPEGNTIYF
TRBD1 | TRBJ2-5 | . | TRBV6-6 | TGTGCCAGCAGCCCGGACAGGGGGCTTACGGAGACCCAGTACTTC | CASSPDRGLTETQYF
. | TRBJ1-4 | . | TRBV27 | TGTGCCAGCGGCTTTGGGGGCGGTGAAAAACTGTTTTTT | CASGFGGGEKLFF
. | TRBJ1-5 | . | TRBV9 | TGTGCCAGCAGCGACCGGGACATTTACAATCAGCCCCAGCATTTT | CASSDRDIYNQPQHF
. | TRBJ2-3 | . | TRBV27 | TGTGCCAGCAGTTTACGGGGCGGGACCCTCGGGGCCACAGATACGCAGTATTTT | CASSLRGGTLGATDTQYF
. | TRBJ2-7 | . | TRBV11-2 | TGTGCCAGCAGCTTTGGGCCCACCTACGAGCAGTACTTC | CASSFGPTYEQYF
. | TRBJ1-2 | . | TRBV27 | TGTGCCAGCAGGCCGGGGGAAGGTCGCTACACCTTC | CASRPGEGRYTF
TRBD1 | TRBJ1-2 | . | TRBV7-9 | TGTGCTATGGGGGACAGTTATGGCTACACCTTC | CAMGDSYGYTF
. | TRBJ2-1 | . | TRBV6-6 | TGTGCCAGCAGTCAGGGGAATGAGCAGTTCTTC | CASSQGNEQFF
. | TRBJ1-3 | . | TRBV3-1/TRBV3-2 | TGTGCCAGCAGCCTGGGGTTCAGGGCTGGAAACACCATATATTTT | CASSLGFRAGNTIYF
TRBD1 | TRBJ1-1 | few | TRBV18 | TGTGCCAGCTCACCACTTCCGGGACAGGGCACTGAAGCTTTCTTT | CASSPLPGQGTEAFF
TRBD1 | TRBJ1-1 | few | TRBV5-1 | TGCGCCAGCAGCCGCACAGGGGGCGCGACTGAAGCTTTCTTT | CASSRTGGATEAFF
TRBD1 | TRBJ2-2 | . | TRBV6-2/TRBV6-3 | TGTGCCAGCAGTTACTTGACAGGGGCTGCCACCGGGGAGCTGTTTTTT | CASSYLTGAATGELFF
TRBD1 | TRBJ2-6 | . | TRBV5-1 | TGCGCCAGCAGCTTGTCAGGGGGCTGGGGGGCCAACGTCCTGACTTTC | CASSLSGGWGANVLTF
. | TRBJ1-1 | few | TRBV18 | TGTGCCAGCTCACCAAGAACAGGGAGCGTTCTTACTGAAGCTTTCTTT | CASSPRTGSVLTEAFF
. | TRBJ1-6 | . | TRBV7-8 | TGTGCCAGCAGACCAACTACAGGGAAGTCACCCCTCCACTTT | CASRPTTGKSPLHF
TRBD1 | TRBJ2-5 | . | TRBV28 | TGTGCCAGCAGTTCGGGACAGGGCCAAGAGACCCAGTACTTC | CASSSGQGQETQYF
. | TRBJ1-6 | . | TRBV5-1 | TGCGCCAGCAGCTTGGAAGGGGCAAGAAATTCACCCCTCCACTTT | CASSLEGARNSPLHF
TRBD1 | TRBJ1-1 | . | TRBV5-1 | TGCGCCAGCAGCTTGGTCCCTACAGGGGAAGACACTGAAGCTTTCTTT | CASSLVPTGEDTEAFF
. | TRBJ1-4 | . | TRBV11-2 | TGTGCCAGCAGCTCGGCGGCAGGGGTTTGGGAAAAACTGTTTTTT | CASSSAAGVWEKLFF
. | TRBJ1-1 | once | TRBV7-8 | TGTGCCAGCAGCTTACTCAGGGGCGGAGACACTGAAGCTTTCTTT | CASSLLRGGDTEAFF
TRBD1 | TRBJ1-1 | . | TRBV7-2 | TGTGCCAGCAGACTACTCCGGGACAGGGGATTTAACACTGAAGCTTTCTTT | CASRLLRDRGFNTEAFF
. | TRBJ1-6 | . | TRBV19 | TGTGCCAGTAGTCCCGGACAGATTAGGAATTCACCCCTCCACTTT | CASSPGQIRNSPLHF
TRBD1 | TRBJ1-1 | . | TRBV15 | TGTGCCACCAGCGTAAGGACAGGGAACACTGAAGCTTTCTTT | CATSVRTGNTEAFF
. | TRBJ2-7 | . | TRBV30 | TGTGCCTGGAGTGTACAGGGAGGGCACGAGCAGTACTTC | CAWSVQGGHEQYF
TRBD2 | TRBJ2-7 | . | TRBV12-5 | TGTGCTAGTGGATCCAGCGGGGGCTACGAGCAGTACTTC | CASGSSGGYEQYF
. | TRBJ1-2 | . | TRBV28 | TGTGCCAGCAGTGTGGTGGGGAGGAAAGGCTACACCTTC | CASSVVGRKGYTF